Here is one TCR beta chain with its context. Generated by immunoSEQ multiplex PCR, the TCRdb table keeps only in-frame clones and is missing some. The listing contains approximately 190,000 clones. Deletions cut 3 bases from V and 6 bases from J, with 12 bases between. The CDR3 spans 14 residues. The germline CDR1 and CDR2 sequences are MDHEN and SYDVKM. The data stem from a study of control samples from healthy donors and cancer patients. The rearrangement joins TRBV28 to TRBJ1-5; D is unresolved. Sequenced: blood. The receptor was isolated from a woman aged 30 to 39 in good health. CDR3 in amino acids: CASSFLGPFQPQHF. In DNA form, the CDR3 reads TGTGCCAGCAGTTTTCTTGGACCTTTTCAGCCCCAGCATTTT.